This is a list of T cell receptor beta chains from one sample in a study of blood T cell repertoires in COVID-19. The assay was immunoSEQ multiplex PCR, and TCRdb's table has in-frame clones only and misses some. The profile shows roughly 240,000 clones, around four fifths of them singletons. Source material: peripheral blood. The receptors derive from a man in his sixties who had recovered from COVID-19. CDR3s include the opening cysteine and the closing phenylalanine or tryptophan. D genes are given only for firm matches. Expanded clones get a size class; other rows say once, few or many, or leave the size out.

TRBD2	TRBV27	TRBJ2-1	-	CASSLYGGREVYNEQFF	TGTGCCAGCAGTTTATATGGGGGGCGGGAGGTCTACAATGAGCAGTTCTTC
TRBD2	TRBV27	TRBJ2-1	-	CASSLLGGSYNNEQFF	TGTGCCAGCAGTTTATTGGGCGGGAGCTACAACAATGAGCAGTTCTTC
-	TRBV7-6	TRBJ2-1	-	CASSTRRDKYYNEQFF	TGTGCCAGCAGCACCCGACGGGACAAGTACTACAATGAGCAGTTCTTC
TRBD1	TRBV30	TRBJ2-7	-	CAWSRNRDRKRSYEQYF	TGTGCCTGGAGCCGGAACCGGGACAGGAAAAGGTCCTACGAGCAGTACTTC
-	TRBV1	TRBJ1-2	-	CTSSQPPFRDKFCPNYGYTF	TGCACCAGCAGCCAGCCCCCCTTCCGGGACAAATTTTGTCCTAACTATGGCTACACCTTC
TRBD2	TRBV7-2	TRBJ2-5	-	CASSLVAGAGVETQYF	TGTGCCAGCAGCTTAGTGGCGGGAGCGGGGGTTGAGACCCAGTACTTC
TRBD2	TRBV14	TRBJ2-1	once	CASSAIAGGSLGEQFF	TGTGCCAGCAGCGCTATAGCGGGAGGATCTTTGGGTGAGCAGTTCTTC
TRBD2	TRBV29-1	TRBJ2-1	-	CSPLAGPYNEQFF	TGCAGCCCATTAGCGGGGCCCTACAATGAGCAGTTCTTC
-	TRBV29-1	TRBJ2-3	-	CSVKDYTDTQYF	TGCAGCGTAAAGGACTACACAGATACGCAGTATTTT
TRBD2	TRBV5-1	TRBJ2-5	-	CASSFQGAGVLETQYF	TGCGCCAGCAGCTTCCAGGGAGCGGGAGTTTTGGAGACCCAGTACTTC
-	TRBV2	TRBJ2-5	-	CASSGDFGGETQYF	TGTGCCAGCAGCGGGGACTTTGGGGGGGAGACCCAGTACTTC
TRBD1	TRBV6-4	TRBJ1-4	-	CASSASVGQGEKLFF	TGTGCCAGCAGTGCCTCTGTGGGACAGGGTGAAAAACTGTTTTTT
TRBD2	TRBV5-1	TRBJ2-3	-	CASSVAGGATDTQYF	TGCGCCAGCAGCGTAGCGGGAGGAGCTACAGATACGCAGTATTTT
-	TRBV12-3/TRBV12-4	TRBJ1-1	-	CASSLRAGAFF	TGTGCCAGCAGTTTAAGGGCGGGTGCTTTCTTT
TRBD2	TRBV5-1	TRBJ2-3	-	CASSLALAGTTSTDTQYF	TGCGCCAGCAGCTTGGCGCTAGCGGGGACTACTAGCACAGATACGCAGTATTTT
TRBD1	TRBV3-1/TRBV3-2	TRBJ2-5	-	CASSQDRQGQETQYF	TGTGCCAGCAGCCAAGATAGACAGGGCCAAGAGACCCAGTACTTC
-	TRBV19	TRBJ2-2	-	CASSTGAGLNTGELFF	TGTGCCAGTAGTACCGGAGCCGGGTTGAACACCGGGGAGCTGTTTTTT
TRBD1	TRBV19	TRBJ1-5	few	CASSPRGQGASNQPQHF	TGTGCCAGTAGTCCTAGGGGACAGGGGGCTAGCAATCAGCCCCAGCATTTT
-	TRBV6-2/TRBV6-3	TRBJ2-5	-	CASSWDMRGDQETQYF	TGTGCCAGCAGTTGGGACATGCGAGGGGACCAAGAGACCCAGTACTTC
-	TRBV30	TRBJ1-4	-	CAWSVWGGNEKLFF	TGTGCCTGGAGTGTATGGGGGGGGAATGAAAAACTGTTTTTT
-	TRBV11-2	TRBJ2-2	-	CASSFWQTGELFF	TGTGCCAGCAGCTTCTGGCAGACCGGGGAGCTGTTTTTT
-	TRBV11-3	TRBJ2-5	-	CASSLGRQSQETQYF	TGTGCCAGCAGCTTAGGGCGACAGTCACAAGAGACCCAGTACTTC
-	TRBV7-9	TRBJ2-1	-	CASSLFSLSSYNEQFF	TGTGCCAGCAGCTTATTTTCCCTGAGCTCCTACAATGAGCAGTTCTTC
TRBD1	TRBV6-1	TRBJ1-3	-	CASSETGDTIYF	TGTGCCAGCAGTGAAACAGGGGACACCATATATTTT
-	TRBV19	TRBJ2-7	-	CASSIDSQGYEQYF	TGTGCCAGTAGTATAGATTCACAGGGCTACGAGCAGTACTTC
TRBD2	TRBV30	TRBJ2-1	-	CAWSTGTSGYNEQFF	TGTGCCTGGAGTACCGGGACTAGCGGCTACAATGAGCAGTTCTTC
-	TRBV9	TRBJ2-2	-	CASSVENTLGELFF	TGTGCCAGCAGCGTAGAAAACACCCTCGGGGAGCTGTTTTTT
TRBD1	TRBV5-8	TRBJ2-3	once	CASSLQGVFSDTQYF	TGTGCCAGCAGCCTACAGGGGGTCTTCTCAGATACGCAGTATTTT
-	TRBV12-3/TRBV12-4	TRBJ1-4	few	CASRAATNEKLFF	TGTGCCAGCAGGGCGGCAACTAATGAAAAACTGTTTTTT
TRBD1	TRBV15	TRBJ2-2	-	CATAPGTGMTGELFF	TGTGCCACCGCCCCAGGGACAGGGATGACCGGGGAGCTGTTTTTT
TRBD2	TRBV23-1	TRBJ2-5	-	CASSPSSGPQETQYF	TGCGCCAGCAGTCCTTCTAGCGGGCCGCAAGAGACCCAGTACTTC
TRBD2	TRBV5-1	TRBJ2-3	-	CASSIGTTSTDTQYF	TGCGCCAGCAGCATCGGGACTACTAGCACAGATACGCAGTATTTT